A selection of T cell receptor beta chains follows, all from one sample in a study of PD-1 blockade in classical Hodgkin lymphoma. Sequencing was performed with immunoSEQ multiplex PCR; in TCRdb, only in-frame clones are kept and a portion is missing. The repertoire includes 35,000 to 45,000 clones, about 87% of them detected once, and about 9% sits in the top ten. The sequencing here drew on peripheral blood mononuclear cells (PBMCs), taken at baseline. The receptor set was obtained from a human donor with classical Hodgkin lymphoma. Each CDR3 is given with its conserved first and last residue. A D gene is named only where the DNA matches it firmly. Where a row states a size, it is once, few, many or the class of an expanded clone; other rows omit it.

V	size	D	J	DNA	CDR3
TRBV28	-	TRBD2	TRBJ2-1	TGTGCCAGCAGTTTGTTTAGCGGGAGGGGAGTGGGATTCTACAATGAGCAGTTCTTC	CASSLFSGRGVGFYNEQFF
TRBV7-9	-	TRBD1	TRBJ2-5	TGTGCCAGCAGCTCCCCCCCGGGACAGAAAGAGACCCAGTACTTC	CASSSPPGQKETQYF
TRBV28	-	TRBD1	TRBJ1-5	TGTGCCAGCGGACGGACAGGAGGAAATCAGCCCCAGCATTTT	CASGRTGGNQPQHF
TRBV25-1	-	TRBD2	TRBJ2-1	TGTGCCAGCAGTGAGAGCGGGAGGGCCATTAATGAGCAGTTCTTC	CASSESGRAINEQFF
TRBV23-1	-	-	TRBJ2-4	TGCGCCAGCAGTCAATGGTCAGGGGTAAGGGTAGCCAAAAACATTCAGTACTTC	CASSQWSGVRVAKNIQYF
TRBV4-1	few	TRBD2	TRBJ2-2	TGCGCCAGCAGCCACCCTAGCGGGGGGGCAACCGGGGAGCTGTTTTTT	CASSHPSGGATGELFF
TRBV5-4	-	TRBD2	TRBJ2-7	TGTGCCAGCAGCGAAGCGGGGGGCGTCTCCTACGAGCAGTACTTC	CASSEAGGVSYEQYF
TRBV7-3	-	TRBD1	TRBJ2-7	TGTGCCAGCAGCTTGAGTGGGACAGGGAACTACGAGCAGTACTTC	CASSLSGTGNYEQYF
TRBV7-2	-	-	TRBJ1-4	TGTGCCAGCAGCTTGACCCCGTGGGCCGGGAAGAATGAAAAACTGTTTTTT	CASSLTPWAGKNEKLFF
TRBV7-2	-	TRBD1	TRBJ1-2	TGTGCCAGCAGCCCGGGACAGGGAGCATATGGCTACACCTTC	CASSPGQGAYGYTF
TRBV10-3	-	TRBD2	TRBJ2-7	TGTGCCATCAGTGAGGGGCCTAGCGGGGCGTACGAGCAGTACTTC	CAISEGPSGAYEQYF
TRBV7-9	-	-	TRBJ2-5	TGTGCCAGCAGCTCAATGTCGGAGACCCAGTACTTC	CASSSMSETQYF
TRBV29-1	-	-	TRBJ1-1	TGCAGCGTTGATCCCGGAGGGAACACTGAAGCTTTCTTT	CSVDPGGNTEAFF
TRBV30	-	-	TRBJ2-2	TGTGCCTGGAATCACCCCGGGGAGCTGTTTTTT	CAWNHPGELFF
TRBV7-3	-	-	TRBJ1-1	TGTGCCAGCAGCTTAGACGGTATGAACACTGAAGCTTTCTTT	CASSLDGMNTEAFF
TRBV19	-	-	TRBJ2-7	TGTGCCAGTAGTCCAGACAGTCTTTACCACTACGAGCAGTACTTC	CASSPDSLYHYEQYF
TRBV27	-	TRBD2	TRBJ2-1	TGTGCCAGCAGTTTATGGGGTAGCGGGATCTACAATGAGCAGTTCTTC	CASSLWGSGIYNEQFF
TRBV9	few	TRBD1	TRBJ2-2	TGTGCCAGCAGCGTAGTTGAGGGGGCAAACACCGGGGAGCTGTTTTTT	CASSVVEGANTGELFF
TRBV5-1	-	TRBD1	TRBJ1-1	TGCGCCAGCAGCTTGAATCCTATTACAGGGGGCACTGAAGCTTTCTTT	CASSLNPITGGTEAFF
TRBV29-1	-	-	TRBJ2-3	TGCAGCGTCCTCCGCCCGGGGGCAGGTACAGATACGCAGTATTTT	CSVLRPGAGTDTQYF
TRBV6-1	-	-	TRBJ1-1	TGTGCCAGCAGGGCCGGGGCCTACACTGAAGCTTTCTTT	CASRAGAYTEAFF
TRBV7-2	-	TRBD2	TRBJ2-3	TGTGCCACCCGGCCAGCGGGGGTGGTGGATACGCAGTATTTT	CATRPAGVVDTQYF
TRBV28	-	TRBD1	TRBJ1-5	TGTGCCAGCAGGTGGGACAGGGGTGTTCGGCAGCCCCAGCATTTT	CASRWDRGVRQPQHF
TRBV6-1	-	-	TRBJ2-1	TGTGCCAGCAGAGTAGTCAGGGGCGGTGAGCAGTTCTTC	CASRVVRGGEQFF
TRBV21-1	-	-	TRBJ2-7	TGTGCCAGCAGCAAAGAGTGGGAGGGTTTAGTTTTCTTGCAGTACTTC	CASSKEWEGLVFLQYF
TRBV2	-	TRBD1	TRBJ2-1	TGTGCCAGCAGCGAAAACCGGGACAGGGGGTACAATGAGCAGTTCTTC	CASSENRDRGYNEQFF
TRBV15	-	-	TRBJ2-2	TGTGCCACCAGCAGAACGATTGGCAGTTCCGGGGAGCTGTTTTTT	CATSRTIGSSGELFF
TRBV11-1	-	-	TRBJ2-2	TGTGCCAGCAGCCGTTTCCGGACAGTTTACACCGGGGAGCTGTTTTTT	CASSRFRTVYTGELFF
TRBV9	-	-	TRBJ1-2	TGTGCCAGCAGCGCCGGGAATGGGGGGGCGTCGCGTGGCTACACCTTC	CASSAGNGGASRGYTF
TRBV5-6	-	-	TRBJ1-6	TGTGCCAGCAGCTTGGCCAATAGGTATTCACCCCTCCACTTT	CASSLANRYSPLHF
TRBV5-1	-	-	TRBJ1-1	TGCGCCAGCAGCCTAACGGCCCGCACTGAAGCTTTCTTT	CASSLTARTEAFF
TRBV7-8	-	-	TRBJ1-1	TGTGCCAGCAGCTTTGGACAGCACGTGAACACTGAAGCTTTCTTT	CASSFGQHVNTEAFF
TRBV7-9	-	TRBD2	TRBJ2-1	TGTGCCAGCAGCTTAGTCCCGGGACTAGCTCACAATGAGCAGTTCTTC	CASSLVPGLAHNEQFF
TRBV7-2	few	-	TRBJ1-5	TGTGCCAGCAGCTTTAGTTCGGGGGGGTGGCCCCAGCATTTT	CASSFSSGGWPQHF